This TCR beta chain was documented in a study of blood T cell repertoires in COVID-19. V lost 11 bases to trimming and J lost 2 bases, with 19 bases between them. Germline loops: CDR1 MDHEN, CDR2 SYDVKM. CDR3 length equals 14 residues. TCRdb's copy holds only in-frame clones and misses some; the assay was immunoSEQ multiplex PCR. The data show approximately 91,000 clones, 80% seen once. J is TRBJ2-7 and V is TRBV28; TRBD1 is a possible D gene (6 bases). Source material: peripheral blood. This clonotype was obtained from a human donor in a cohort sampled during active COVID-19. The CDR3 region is CAGEQGSTPYEQYF. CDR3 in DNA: TGTGCCGGTGAACAGGGTAGTACCCCCTACGAGCAGTACTTC.